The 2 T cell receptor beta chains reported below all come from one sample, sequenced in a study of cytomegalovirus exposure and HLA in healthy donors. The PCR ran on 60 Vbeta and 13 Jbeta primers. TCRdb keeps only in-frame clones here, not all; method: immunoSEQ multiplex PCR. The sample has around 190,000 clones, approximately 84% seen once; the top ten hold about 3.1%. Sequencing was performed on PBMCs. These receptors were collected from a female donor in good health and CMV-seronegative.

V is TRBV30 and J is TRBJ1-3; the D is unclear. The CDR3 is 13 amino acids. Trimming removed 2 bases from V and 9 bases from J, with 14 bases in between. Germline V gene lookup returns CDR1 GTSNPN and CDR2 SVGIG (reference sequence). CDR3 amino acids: CAWSPIGRGTIYF. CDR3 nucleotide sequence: TGTGCCTGGAGTCCCATAGGACGGGGCACCATATATTTT.

CDR3 bases: TGTGCCAGTAGTACAACGGCAGGGGTCTCCTACGAGCAGTACTTC. As protein: CASSTTAGVSYEQYF. The chain couples TRBV19 to TRBJ2-7; maybe TRBD1 (6 bases). CDR1 LNHDA and CDR2 SQIVND come from the germline V gene (reference sequence). V was trimmed by 4 bases and J by 0 bases, leaving 13 bases between them. The CDR3 has 15 amino acids.